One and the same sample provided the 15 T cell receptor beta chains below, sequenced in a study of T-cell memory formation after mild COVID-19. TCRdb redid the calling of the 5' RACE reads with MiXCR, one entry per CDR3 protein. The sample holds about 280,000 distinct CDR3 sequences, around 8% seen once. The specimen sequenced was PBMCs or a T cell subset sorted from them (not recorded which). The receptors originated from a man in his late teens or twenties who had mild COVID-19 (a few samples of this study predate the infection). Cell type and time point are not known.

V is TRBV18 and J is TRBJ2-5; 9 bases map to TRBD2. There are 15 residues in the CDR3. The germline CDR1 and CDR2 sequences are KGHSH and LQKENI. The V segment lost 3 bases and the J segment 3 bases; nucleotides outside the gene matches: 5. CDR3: CASSPNSGGEETQYF. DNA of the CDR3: TGTGCCAGCTCACCGAATAGCGGGGGAGAAGAGACCCAGTACTTC.

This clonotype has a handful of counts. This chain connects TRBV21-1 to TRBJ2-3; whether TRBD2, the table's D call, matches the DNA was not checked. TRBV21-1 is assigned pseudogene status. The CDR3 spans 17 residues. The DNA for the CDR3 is TGTGCCAGCAGCCCTTATAGCGGGGGCCTGAGCACAGATACGCAGTATTTT. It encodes CASSPYSGGLSTDTQYF.

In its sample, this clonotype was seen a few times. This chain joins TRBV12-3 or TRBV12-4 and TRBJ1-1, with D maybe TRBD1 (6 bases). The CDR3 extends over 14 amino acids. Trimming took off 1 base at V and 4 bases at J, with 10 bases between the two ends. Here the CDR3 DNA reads TGTGCCAGCAGTTTAGTACAGGGCGGCACTGAAGCTTTCTTT. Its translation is CASSLVQGGTEAFF.

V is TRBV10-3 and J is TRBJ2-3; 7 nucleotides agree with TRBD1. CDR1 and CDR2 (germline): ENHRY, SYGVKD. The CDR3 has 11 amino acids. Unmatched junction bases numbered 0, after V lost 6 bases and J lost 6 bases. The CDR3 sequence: CAIRGQDTQYF. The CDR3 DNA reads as TGTGCCATCAGGGGACAGGATACGCAGTATTTT.

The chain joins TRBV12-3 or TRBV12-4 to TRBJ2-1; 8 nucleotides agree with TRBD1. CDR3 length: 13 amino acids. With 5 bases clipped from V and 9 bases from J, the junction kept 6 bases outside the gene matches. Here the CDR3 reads CASSDGQGTEQFF. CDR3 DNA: TGTGCCAGCAGTGACGGACAGGGAACTGAGCAGTTCTTC.

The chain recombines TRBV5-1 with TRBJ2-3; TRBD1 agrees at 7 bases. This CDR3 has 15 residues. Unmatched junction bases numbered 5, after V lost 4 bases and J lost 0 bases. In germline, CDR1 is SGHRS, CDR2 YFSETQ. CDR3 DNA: TGCGCCAGCAGCGATATGACAGGGAGCACAGATACGCAGTATTTT. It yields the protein CASSDMTGSTDTQYF.

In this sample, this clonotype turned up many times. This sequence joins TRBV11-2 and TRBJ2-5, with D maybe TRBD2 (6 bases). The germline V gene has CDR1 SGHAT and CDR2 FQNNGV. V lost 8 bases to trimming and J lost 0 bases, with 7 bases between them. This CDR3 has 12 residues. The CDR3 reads CASRGYQETQYF. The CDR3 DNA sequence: TGTGCCAGCCGGGGGTACCAAGAGACCCAGTACTTC.

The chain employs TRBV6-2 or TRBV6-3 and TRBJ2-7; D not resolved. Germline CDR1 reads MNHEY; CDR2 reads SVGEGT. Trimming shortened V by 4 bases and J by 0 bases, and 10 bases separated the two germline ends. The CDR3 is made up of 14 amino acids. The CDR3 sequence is CASSSHAASYEQYF. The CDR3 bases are TGTGCCAGCAGTTCGCACGCAGCCTCCTACGAGCAGTACTTC.

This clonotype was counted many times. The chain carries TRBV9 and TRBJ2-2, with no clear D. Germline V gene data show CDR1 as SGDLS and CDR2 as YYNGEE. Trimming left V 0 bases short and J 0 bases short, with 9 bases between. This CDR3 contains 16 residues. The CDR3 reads CASSVGEQPNTGELFF. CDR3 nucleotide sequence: TGTGCCAGCAGCGTAGGGGAACAGCCGAACACCGGGGAGCTGTTTTTT.

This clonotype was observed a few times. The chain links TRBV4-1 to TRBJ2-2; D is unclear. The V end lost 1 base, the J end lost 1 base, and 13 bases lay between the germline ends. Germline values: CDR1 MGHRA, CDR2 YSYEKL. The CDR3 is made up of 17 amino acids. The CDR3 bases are TGCGCCAGCAGCCAAGGCCGGGCACGAAGGAACACCGGGGAGCTGTTTTTT. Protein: CASSQGRARRNTGELFF.

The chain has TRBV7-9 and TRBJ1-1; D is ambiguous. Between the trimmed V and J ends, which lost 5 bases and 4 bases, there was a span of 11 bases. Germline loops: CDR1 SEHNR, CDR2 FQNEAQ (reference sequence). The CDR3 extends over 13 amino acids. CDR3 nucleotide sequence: TGTGCCAGCAGCCACGGACTCCCCACTGAAGCTTTCTTT. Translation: CASSHGLPTEAFF.

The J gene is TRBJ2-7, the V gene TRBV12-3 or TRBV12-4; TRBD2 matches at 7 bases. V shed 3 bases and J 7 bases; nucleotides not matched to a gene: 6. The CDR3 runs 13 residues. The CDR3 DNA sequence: TGTGCCAGCAGTTTTGTTCAGGGAGGGGAGCAGTACGTC. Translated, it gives CASSFVQGGEQYV.

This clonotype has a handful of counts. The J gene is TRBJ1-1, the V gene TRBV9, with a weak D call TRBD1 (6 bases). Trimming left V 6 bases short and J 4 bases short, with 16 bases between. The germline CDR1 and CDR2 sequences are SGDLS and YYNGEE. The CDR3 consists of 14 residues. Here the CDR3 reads CASNRGGGGTEAFF. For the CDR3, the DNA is TGTGCCAGCAACCGGGGGGGCGGAGGCACTGAAGCTTTCTTT.

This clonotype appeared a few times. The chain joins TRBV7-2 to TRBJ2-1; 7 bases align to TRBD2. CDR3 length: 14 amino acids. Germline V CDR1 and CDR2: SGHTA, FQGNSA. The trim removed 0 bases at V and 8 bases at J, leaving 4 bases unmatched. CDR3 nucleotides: TGTGCCAGCAGCTTAGCGGGGGGGAACGATGAGCAGTTCTTC. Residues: CASSLAGGNDEQFF.

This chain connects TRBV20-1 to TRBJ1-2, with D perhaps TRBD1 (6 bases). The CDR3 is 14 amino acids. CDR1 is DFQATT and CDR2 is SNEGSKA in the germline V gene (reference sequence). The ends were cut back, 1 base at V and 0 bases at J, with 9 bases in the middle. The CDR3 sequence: CSARGQVSNYGYTF. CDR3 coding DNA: TGCAGTGCTAGAGGACAGGTCTCTAACTATGGCTACACCTTC.